This T cell receptor (beta chain) was captured in a study of identical twins. Broader study findings: Researchers reported weaker excess twin sharing in beta out-of-frame sequences.

MiXCR, run by TCRdb on the 5' RACE reads, gives a single entry per CDR3 protein. This sample carries about 340,000 distinct CDR3 sequences, 12% of them seen once, and the ten largest clones take about 7%. Healthy Caucasians provided all donations. This clonotype occurred a few times. Its antigen is still unknown. There are 18 residues in the CDR3. V lost 3 bases and J lost 0; bases outside the gene matches: 11. In germline, CDR1 is SGHAT, CDR2 FQNNGV. The data also belong to a second study, concerning yellow fever vaccine responses in identical twins.

This sequence joins TRBV11-2 and TRBJ1-3; 7 bases line up with TRBD1. The specimen was CD8+ T cells sorted from blood. The sequence came from a woman aged 18-29 years in good health. Here the CDR3 reads CASSFFLRDSNSGNTIYF. The CDR3 coding sequence is TGTGCCAGCAGCTTCTTTCTCCGGGACAGTAACTCTGGAAACACCATATATTTT.